Following are 30 T cell receptor beta chains from one sample sequenced in a study of cytomegalovirus exposure and HLA in healthy donors. PCR was performed using 60 Vbeta and 13 Jbeta primers. Clones were read by immunoSEQ multiplex PCR, and TCRdb kept only the in-frame ones, dropping some. The data show about 260,000 clones, with around 66% seen just once and around 2% held by the top ten. Sequences were obtained from PBMCs. These receptors were obtained from a female donor in good health and CMV-seronegative.

This clone was seen just once. This chain links TRBV5-4 with TRBJ2-7, with D possibly being TRBD2 (6 bases). Germline V gene data show CDR1 as SGHNT and CDR2 as YYREEE (reference sequence). The CDR3 is 15 amino acids. Between the trimmed V and J ends, which lost 4 bases and 3 bases, there was a span of 17 bases. This CDR3 is CASSPGTGLSYEQYF. Here the CDR3 DNA reads TGTGCCAGCAGCCCGGGGACTGGGCTAAGCTACGAGCAGTACTTC.

The V and J genes are TRBV7-9 and TRBJ2-5; D possibly corresponds to TRBD2 (5 bases). Trimming took off 1 base at V and 3 bases at J, with 12 bases between the two ends. The germline gives CDR1 SEHNR, CDR2 FQNEAQ (reference sequence). This CDR3 has 15 residues. CDR3: CASSLGSLLEETQYF. The CDR3 DNA sequence: TGTGCCAGCAGCTTAGGGAGTTTACTAGAAGAGACCCAGTACTTC.

The CDR3 sequence is CAISEARTYEQYF. CDR3 in DNA: TGTGCCATCAGTGAGGCTAGGACCTACGAGCAGTACTTC. The J gene is TRBJ2-7, the V gene TRBV10-3; no firm D call. The V end lost 2 bases, the J end lost 2 bases, and 7 bases lay between the germline ends. The CDR3 is 13 residues long. Germline V CDR1 and CDR2: ENHRY, SYGVKD.

This clone was observed a handful of times. This chain uses TRBV4-1 with TRBJ1-1, with D possibly being TRBD1 (6 bases). The CDR3 runs to 13 residues. CDR1 is MGHRA, CDR2 YSYEKL, per germline. The ends were cut back, 5 bases at V and 5 bases at J, with 12 bases in the middle. The CDR3 is CASSNRVGTEAFF. CDR3 DNA sequence: TGCGCCAGCAGCAACAGGGTCGGGACTGAAGCTTTCTTT.

This clone was detected a few times. This chain joins TRBV10-3 and TRBJ2-7, with 11 bases matching TRBD2. V was clipped by 6 bases and J by 2 bases; unmatched bases: 6. CDR1 and CDR2 from the germline V gene are ENHRY and SYGVKD. The CDR3 runs 15 residues. The CDR3, as DNA: TGTGCCATCAGCGGTATTAGCGGGAGGGCCTACGAGCAGTACTTC. This translates into CAISGISGRAYEQYF.

The V call is TRBV5-1, the J call TRBJ1-1, with a tentative D call TRBD1 (6 bases). Trimming removed 2 bases from V and 4 bases from J, with 9 bases in between. CDR1 and CDR2 from the germline V gene are SGHRS and YFSETQ. The CDR3 contains 13 residues. The CDR3 region has the DNA TGCGCCAGCAGCTTCTTAGGGGGCACTGAAGCTTTCTTT. This codes for CASSFLGGTEAFF.

This chain connects TRBV7-9 to TRBJ1-2, with D perhaps TRBD1 (5 bases). Germline V gene sequence: CDR1 SEHNR, CDR2 FQNEAQ (reference sequence). The CDR3 sequence is 12 residues long. Trimming stripped 5 bases from V and 4 bases from J, with 8 bases between. The CDR3 DNA reads as TGTGCCAGCAGCGGAGACAGCTATGGCTACACCTTC. This encodes CASSGDSYGYTF.

The V call is TRBV6-5, the J call TRBJ2-3; 8 bases match TRBD1. The V segment lost 0 bases and the J segment 1 base; nucleotides outside the gene matches: 0. CDR1 MNHEY and CDR2 SVGAGI come from the germline V gene. The CDR3 totals 15 residues. DNA of the CDR3: TGTGCCAGCAGTTACTCGGGACAGGGCACAGATACGCAGTATTTT. This encodes CASSYSGQGTDTQYF.

This clone was picked up a small number of times. The V call is TRBV7-2, the J call TRBJ2-1; 7 positions agree with TRBD1. This CDR3 comprises 15 residues. With V trimmed by 1 base and J by 3 bases, 3 bases remained unmatched. The germline gives CDR1 SGHTA, CDR2 FQGNSA. The CDR3 is CASSLGQGFYNEQFF. The CDR3 DNA is TGTGCCAGCAGCTTAGGACAGGGTTTCTACAATGAGCAGTTCTTC. Based on the CDR3 plus reference TRBV7-2 and TRBJ2-1, the full variable domain is GAGVSQSPSNKVTEKGKDVELRCDPISGHTALYWYRQSLGQGLEFLIYFQGNSAPDKSGLPSDRFSAERTGGSVSTLTIQRTQQEDSAVYLCASSLGQGFYNEQFFGPGTRLTVL.

The gene calls are TRBV15 and TRBJ2-5, with 7 bases aligning to TRBD1. V was pared by 5 bases and J by 2 bases, with 5 bases of the junction left unmatched. Looked up from germline, CDR1 is LNHNV and CDR2 is YYDKDF (reference sequence). The CDR3 sequence is 14 residues long. CDR3 residues: CATSARDSQETQYF. DNA for the CDR3: TGTGCCACCAGCGCCCGGGACAGTCAAGAGACCCAGTACTTC.

The V gene is TRBV11-3, the J gene TRBJ2-1, with 9 bases matching TRBD2. Trimming cost V 5 bases and J 5 bases; bases outside gene matches: 10. Per the germline V gene, CDR1 is SGHNT and CDR2 is YENEEA. There are 16 residues in the CDR3. The CDR3 sequence is CASSGRPGLAHNEQFF. CDR3 nucleotides: TGTGCCAGCAGCGGGAGACCGGGACTAGCTCACAATGAGCAGTTCTTC.

DNA for the CDR3: TGTGCCAGCGGGACAGGGGCCAAGAATCAGCCCCAGCATTTT. It specifies CASGTGAKNQPQHF. The chain uses TRBV21-1 and TRBJ1-5; the table's D call, TRBD1, was not checked against the DNA. TRBV21-1 is termed a pseudogene. This CDR3 is built from 14 residues.

Comments on this clone: The same CDR3 is also encoded by other DNA sequences in this sample. The V call is TRBV2, the J call TRBJ1-4; TRBD1 agrees at 7 bases. CDR1 SNHLY and CDR2 FYNNEI come from the germline V gene. The CDR3 extends over 13 amino acids. V was clipped by 6 bases and J by 8 bases; unmatched bases: 6. CDR3 sequence: CASRGDSDEKLFF. CDR3 nucleotides: TGTGCCAGCAGGGGGGACAGCGACGAAAAACTGTTTTTT.

V usage is TRBV2 and J usage is TRBJ1-1; TRBD1 aligns across 7 bases. The CDR3 runs to 12 residues. Losses at the gene ends were 5 bases for V and 11 bases for J; bases not matched to a gene: 8. CDR1 and CDR2 (germline): SNHLY, FYNNEI. For the CDR3, the DNA is TGTGCCAGCAGTCCTAGACAGGGAGGCGCTTTCTTT. As protein: CASSPRQGGAFF.

V gene TRBV2 combines with J gene TRBJ1-2; 7 bases are shared with TRBD1. The germline V gene has CDR1 SNHLY and CDR2 FYNNEI. V shed 5 bases and J 7 bases; nucleotides not matched to a gene: 4. The CDR3 has 12 amino acids. The CDR3 sequence: CASSTGVFGYTF. The CDR3 nucleotides are TGTGCCAGCAGTACAGGGGTGTTTGGCTACACCTTC. Complete variable domain (other parts from reference TRBV2 and TRBJ1-2): EPEVTQTPSHQVTQMGQEVILRCVPISNHLYFYWYRQILGQKVEFLVSFYNNEISEKSEIFDDQFSVERPDGSNFTLKIRSTKLEDSAMYFCASSTGVFGYTFGSGTRLTVV.

The genes are TRBV7-9 and TRBJ2-5, with 11 bases identical to TRBD2. CDR1 is SEHNR, CDR2 FQNEAQ, per germline (reference sequence). The ends lost 8 bases at V and 5 bases at J; junction bases unmatched: 7. CDR3 length: 14 residues. CDR3 DNA: TGTGCCAGCGGGTTAGCGGGAGGGATTGAGACCCAGTACTTC. Translating it yields CASGLAGGIETQYF.

This clone was found a few times. The rearrangement joins TRBV25-1 to TRBJ1-2; weak D call: TRBD1 (6 bases). Germline CDR1 and CDR2: MGHDK and SYGVNS. The germline V and J ends were trimmed by 10 bases and 6 bases, with 15 bases remaining between them. The CDR3 totals 12 residues. The CDR3 spells CATDGGRDGYTF. The CDR3 DNA reads TGTGCCACCGACGGGGGGCGAGATGGCTACACCTTC.

The gene calls are TRBV10-3 and TRBJ2-7; TRBD2 agrees at 7 bases. CDR1 ENHRY and CDR2 SYGVKD come from the germline V gene. CDR3 length: 16 amino acids. The trim removed 5 bases at V and 5 bases at J, leaving 15 bases unmatched. The CDR3 loop reads CAISFGPSGSGDEQYF. CDR3 nucleotide sequence: TGTGCCATCAGTTTCGGACCCTCCGGGAGCGGGGACGAGCAGTACTTC.

In this sample, this clone turned up a few times. The chain is built from TRBV2 and TRBJ1-1; D ambiguous. The CDR3 is made up of 11 amino acids. Germline V gene data show CDR1 as SNHLY and CDR2 as FYNNEI. V was shortened by 4 bases and J by 8 bases, with 8 bases between the two germline ends. The CDR3 spells CASSGRGEAFF. The CDR3 DNA sequence: TGTGCCAGCAGTGGACGGGGAGAAGCTTTCTTT.

A few counts support this clone. The CDR3: CASRETVGEAFF. CDR3 coding DNA: TGTGCCAGTAGGGAGACAGTGGGAGAAGCTTTCTTT. The chain combines TRBV19 with TRBJ1-1; maybe TRBD1 (5 bases). The V end was cut by 6 bases, the J end by 8 bases, with 13 bases between. This CDR3 spans 12 amino acids. Germline lookup yields CDR1 LNHDA and CDR2 SQIVND (reference sequence).

Concerning this clone: Lacking the conserved final phenylalanine or tryptophan, this CDR3 likely reflects a read error. The genes are TRBV11-2 and TRBJ2-2, with 9 bases aligning to TRBD2. After removal of 5 bases from V and 4 bases from J, the junction contained 11 bases not matched to a gene. CDR1 SGHAT and CDR2 FQNNGV come from the germline V gene. This CDR3 is built from 17 residues. CDR3 nucleotide sequence: TGTGCCAGCAGCCAAATACCGGGACTAGCTGTCACCGGGGAGCTGTTTCTT. Translating it yields CASSQIPGLAVTGELFL.

The chain couples TRBV2 to TRBJ2-7, with 11 bases aligning to TRBD2. Germline V gene sequence: CDR1 SNHLY, CDR2 FYNNEI. The CDR3 totals 15 residues. V lost 6 bases to trimming and J lost 0 bases; unmatched junction nucleotides: 4. The CDR3 sequence: CASRETSGGSYEQYF. The CDR3 nucleotides are TGTGCCAGCAGGGAAACTAGCGGGGGCTCCTACGAGCAGTACTTC.

J is TRBJ2-1 and V is TRBV6-4; 9 bases agree with TRBD1. The CDR3 runs 16 residues. CDR1 MRHNA and CDR2 SNTAGT come from the germline V gene. Trimming cost V 1 base and J 5 bases; bases outside gene matches: 6. DNA of the CDR3: TGTGCCAGCAGTGACTTTGGGACAGGGATGAACAATGAGCAGTTCTTC. Amino acid sequence: CASSDFGTGMNNEQFF.

Only a few counts were recorded for this clone. The chain links TRBV29-1 to TRBJ2-2; D is uncertain. Trimming took off 6 bases at V and 5 bases at J, with 7 bases between the two ends. The CDR3 has 11 residues. The germline gives CDR1 SQVTM, CDR2 ANQGSEA. The DNA of the CDR3 is TGCAGCGTCGTGAGGACCGGGGAGCTGTTTTTT. Protein product: CSVVRTGELFF.

The V call is TRBV29-1, the J call TRBJ2-5; no clear D gene. The end of the DNA is better explained by TRBJ2-7, so the J call may be wrong. CDR1 is SQVTM and CDR2 is ANQGSEA in the germline V gene. The CDR3 sequence is 13 residues long. The CDR3 sequence: CSVVHVASYEQYF. The CDR3 DNA reads as TGCAGCGTTGTTCATGTAGCCTCCTACGAGCAGTACTTC.

The genes are TRBV7-9 and TRBJ2-2; D remains ambiguous. Germline CDR1 reads SEHNR; CDR2 reads FQNEAQ (reference sequence). The CDR3 covers 12 residues. V was pared by 6 bases and J by 5 bases, with 7 bases between. The CDR3: CASSERTGELFF. CDR3 in DNA: TGTGCCAGCAGTGAGAGGACCGGGGAGCTGTTTTTT.

This clone was observed a single time. The rearrangement uses TRBV11-3 and TRBJ2-6, with TRBD2 as a possible D gene (6 bases). The germline gives CDR1 SGHNT, CDR2 YENEEA. This CDR3 has 16 residues. V was cut by 7 bases and J by 4 bases, with 17 bases left in between. The chain's CDR3 is CASISYSGSGANVLTF. The CDR3 DNA reads as TGTGCCAGCATCTCGTATAGCGGCTCGGGGGCCAACGTCCTGACTTTC.

The genes are TRBV28 and TRBJ1-4; no definite D call. Germline V CDR1 and CDR2: MDHEN, SYDVKM. The CDR3 is 13 amino acids. With 3 bases removed from V and 4 bases from J, the gap between germline ends came to 6 bases. The CDR3 loop reads CASSLFLNEKLFF. The CDR3 DNA sequence: TGTGCCAGCAGTTTGTTTCTTAATGAAAAACTGTTTTTT.

The J gene is TRBJ1-1, the V gene TRBV6-1, with 7 bases matching TRBD1. The trim removed 8 bases at V and 4 bases at J, leaving 10 bases unmatched. This CDR3 comprises 14 residues. Germline V gene lookup returns CDR1 MNHNS and CDR2 SASEGT. The CDR3, as DNA: TGTGCCAGCTGGGGCCAGGGGGTAGGCACTGAAGCTTTCTTT. It specifies CASWGQGVGTEAFF.

The chain joins TRBV12-2 to TRBJ2-5; the D call of TRBD1 is as the table states it, not checked on the DNA. TRBV12-2 is deemed a pseudogene. The CDR3 is 18 residues long. The CDR3 DNA sequence: TGTGCAAGTCGCTTAGATCGGATGGGGACAGGGGGCCAAGAGACCCAGTACTTC. Amino acids: CASRLDRMGTGGQETQYF.